This TCR beta chain was obtained from a study of shared clonotypes between healthy human individuals. The study, taken as a whole, reports: The study found lower generation probabilities in non-shared clonotypes than in those shared by all four donors.

This clone was detected ten times or more. No antigen is known for it. Germline V CDR1 and CDR2: SGDLS, YYNGEE. The CDR3 contains 16 residues. V was trimmed by 0 bases and J by 4 bases, leaving 16 bases between them. Using immunoSEQ multiplex PCR, the repertoire was profiled, and TCRdb retains in-frame clones only, with some absent. The data contain about 1.1 million clones, 75% to 85% of them singletons. It was into CD45RA+ naive and CD45RA-negative memory subsets that the CD4+ cells were split. Source material: memory CD4+ T cells from PBMCs. Indicated subset: CD45RA-negative fraction. The TCR originated in a man aged 18 to 30 in good health. Some clones in this sample may be carry-over from other donors' samples. The chain recombines TRBV9 with TRBJ1-2; D perhaps matches TRBD1 (5 bases). Written as DNA, the CDR3 is TGTGCCAGCAGCGTAGTCCCTGGGCAGGGACTCTATGGCTACACCTTC. Translation: CASSVVPGQGLYGYTF.